This T cell receptor beta chain was recorded in a study of OX40 agonist ivuxolimab in advanced cancers. Study-wide background: Ivuxolimab, an antibody that agonizes OX40 (CD134), was administered to the patients. The mean age was approximately 56 years, ranging from about 20 to 90, with around four fifths of participants male.

The sample holds one count of this clone. Profiling relied on immunoSEQ multiplex PCR, and the TCRdb table lists in-frame clones only, not all of them. The sample contains roughly 60,000 clones, roughly 80% of which appear only once. With 4 bases clipped from V and 3 bases from J, the junction kept 7 bases outside the gene matches. The CDR3 length is 14 residues. The germline gives CDR1 SGDLS, CDR2 YYNGEE. This receptor was identified in an adult with an advanced solid tumor such as melanoma, head and neck, liver or kidney cancer. Sequences were derived from CD4+ or CD8+ T cells sorted from blood, sampled in a trial of the OX40 agonist ivuxolimab. V gene TRBV9 combines with J gene TRBJ2-7; 7 positions agree with TRBD1. CDR3 sequence (DNA): TGTGCCAGCAGCATAAACAGGGGAATCTACGAGCAGTACTTC. It yields the protein CASSINRGIYEQYF.